The present entry profiles one T cell receptor (beta chain) with its context. This clone was observed a handful of times. The specificity of this receptor is unknown. Base qualities are missing; no much larger clone stands one base away. Trimming at the junction amounts to 1 base on V and 8 bases on J, and the germline ends lie 11 bases apart. From the germline V gene, CDR1 is MNHEY and CDR2 is SVGEGT. Reading from cysteine to phenylalanine, the CDR3 counts 13 amino acids. Here the CDR3 DNA is all that survives: 39 bases in frame from base 1. This entry belongs to a study of blood T cell repertoires in COVID-19 (dated by TCRdb to the early 2020s). For context, the study as a whole: Collaborator samples came from the United States, Italy and Spain and covered acute and convalescent phases of COVID-19. The repertoires were made available in a free public database intended to serve as a resource for research on the immune response to SARS-CoV-2. The material from the prospective study consisted of cDNA or gDNA derived from T cells, B-cell-depleted T cells, or PBMCs. Where available, HLA class I and class II types were obtained from metadata supplied by the sample provider rather than from assay-based typing. Nearly every sample came with metadata listing a de-identified subject ID, COVID-19 status, age in years and sex. The samples were drawn from two sources: the first 160 participants of the ongoing ImmuneRACE study, and about 1,300 subjects contributed by 6 global collaborators. The dataset comprised deeply sampled blood TCRbeta repertoires from subjects exposed to, actively infected with, or recovered from COVID-19. The full study reports these points: The amount of clinical and demographic metadata varied by source and participant and was provided uncurated.

Each collaborating institution followed its own protocols to collect whole blood in K2EDTA tubes. For TCRbeta analysis, collaborator samples were shipped as frozen whole blood, as isolated PBMCs, or as DNA extracted from either sample type. TCRbeta CDR3 regions were amplified from genomic DNA using the immunoSEQ Assay, a bias-controlled multiplex PCR. As for the authors' bioinformatics: The number of nucleated cells in each sample was estimated from the amplification of reference gene primers within the assay. To quantify the absolute abundance of each unique TCRbeta CDR3 rearrangement, sequence reads were collapsed and filtered. For each sample, productive Simpson clonality was calculated as the square root of Simpson's diversity index over productive rearrangements. TCRdb carries this immuneACCESS record with in-frame sequences only. Its versions omit some clonotypes, under half of them owing to an unresolved V gene in the studies checked, with the rest unexplained. D and trimming were read from the DNA, whereas the V and J calls and clone size are those reported in that table. A total of more than 45,000 clones appear in this sample, 85% to 95% of them only once. Together, the top ten hold roughly 9.7% of the sample.

This TCR was recovered from a woman older than 75 with acute or convalescent COVID-19. The sequencing sample was made of peripheral blood. Recombination joined TRBV6-2 or TRBV6-3 with TRBJ1-1; matching of 5 bases hints at TRBD1 as the D gene. The CDR3 sequence is CASSYFTQGEAFF. In nucleotide form, the sequence is TGTGCCAGCAGTTACTTCACCCAGGGAGAAGCTTTCTTT.